This T cell receptor beta chain was sequenced during a study of CD8 T cells in ankylosing spondylitis. General study points: In ankylosing spondylitis patients, matched synovial fluid reportedly showed significant enrichment of disease-linked clones. The study identified a TCR beta motif of several highly homologous variants that appeared characteristic of ankylosing spondylitis blood. Relatively rare in peripheral blood, disease-linked clones were also CD8+.

One entry per CDR3 protein results from TCRdb running MiXCR on the 5' RACE reads. The repertoire holds about 96,000 distinct CDR3 sequences, with 27% as singletons. The sample holds a few counts of this clonotype. Its target is unknown. Input material: blood, either unsorted or a sorted T cell fraction (not recorded which). This TCR was sampled from a male donor with ankylosing spondylitis or in good health (not recorded which).

The CDR3: CASRLGGGGKLFF. CDR3 sequence (DNA): TGTGCCAGCAGGCTAGGGGGTGGGGGAAAACTGTTTTTT. V gene TRBV27 combines with J gene TRBJ1-4, with D tentatively TRBD1 (6 bases). This CDR3 is 13 amino acids long. Trimming left V 6 bases short and J 10 bases short, with 15 bases between. The germline CDR1 and CDR2 sequences are MNHEY and SMNVEV (reference sequence).